Here is one T cell receptor (beta chain) with its context. The primer mix had 60 Vbeta and 13 Jbeta primers. Measured with immunoSEQ multiplex PCR; TCRdb has only the in-frame clones, and not every one. Among around 190,000 clones listed, approximately 79% were seen once. The germline V gene has CDR1 SGDLS and CDR2 YYNGEE. This CDR3 has 12 residues. V shed 0 bases, J shed 9 bases, and the junction held 0 bases outside the gene matches. This sample was included in a study of cytomegalovirus exposure and HLA in healthy donors. Looking at the study overall: As an earlier analysis found, roughly 180 million T cells yielded about 100 million unique TCR beta sequences.

Sequencing used PBMCs. The TCR sequence derives from a woman aged 25 to 45 in good health and CMV-seropositive. The chain employs TRBV9 and TRBJ2-1; 7 nucleotides align to TRBD2. CDR3 sequence (DNA): TGTGCCAGCAGCGTAGGGGAGGGTGAGCAGTTCTTC. This encodes CASSVGEGEQFF.